Sequencing of this T cell receptor (beta chain) was carried out in a study of blood T cell repertoires in COVID-19. Sequencing was performed with immunoSEQ multiplex PCR; in TCRdb, only in-frame clones are kept and a portion is missing. This table holds 100,000 to 150,000 clones, around 76% found once. Trimming took off 7 bases at V and 2 bases at J, with 8 bases between the two ends. Germline assignment: CDR1 MNHEY and CDR2 SVGAGI. The CDR3 length is 12 residues. The specimen was peripheral blood. The sequence came from an elderly man with COVID-19, enrolled during active disease. V gene TRBV6-5 combines with J gene TRBJ2-5, with a possible D match to TRBD2 (6 bases). The CDR3 loop is CASNREQETQYF. CDR3 coding DNA: TGTGCCAGCAACCGGGAGCAAGAGACCCAGTACTTC.